These 23 T cell receptor beta chains were sequenced from one sample in a study of cytomegalovirus exposure and HLA in healthy donors. PCR used 60 Vbeta primers and 13 Jbeta primers. TCRdb's table, derived via immunoSEQ multiplex PCR, lists solely in-frame clones and lacks some. The sample has about 180,000 clones; around 80% are singletons. The source material was PBMCs. The receptors were sampled from a man younger than 35 in good health and CMV-seronegative.

This chain uses TRBV4-1 with TRBJ2-3; tentative D call: TRBD2 (5 bases). V was clipped by 1 base and J by 0 bases, with 11 bases between them. This CDR3 is 16 amino acids long. CDR1 is MGHRA and CDR2 is YSYEKL in the germline V gene. CDR3 protein: CASSQVRRSSTDTQYF. DNA for the CDR3: TGCGCCAGCAGCCAAGTGAGGAGGAGCAGCACAGATACGCAGTATTTT.

V gene TRBV7-2 combines with J gene TRBJ2-7; 11 positions match TRBD1. In germline, CDR1 is SGHTA, CDR2 FQGNSA. The length of the CDR3 is 16 residues. With V trimmed by 0 bases and J by 4 bases, 5 bases remained unmatched. The CDR3 DNA reads as TGTGCCAGCAGCTTAGCCGGACAGGGGGCGCGGTACGAGCAGTACTTC. Amino acids: CASSLAGQGARYEQYF.

This chain connects TRBV28 to TRBJ1-5; D gene unclear. The CDR3 contains 13 residues. Germline values: CDR1 MDHEN, CDR2 SYDVKM. The V end lost 2 bases, the J end lost 9 bases, and 11 bases lay between the germline ends. The CDR3 DNA sequence: TGTGCCAGCAGTTTAGAGCTTACGGGGCCCCAGCATTTT. It translates to CASSLELTGPQHF.

V is TRBV19 and J is TRBJ1-5; D gene ambiguous. V lost 0 bases and J 1 base, leaving 10 bases between the germline ends. Germline V gene sequence: CDR1 LNHDA, CDR2 SQIVND (reference sequence). The CDR3 length is 16 residues. CDR3 in DNA: TGTGCCAGTAGTATAGATCCGGCCAGGAGCAATCAGCCCCAGCATTTT. Translated, it gives CASSIDPARSNQPQHF.

The V call is TRBV28, the J call TRBJ1-1, with D possibly TRBD1 on 5 matching bases. The V gene's germline CDR1 is MDHEN and CDR2 SYDVKM. The CDR3 consists of 9 residues. This chain's CDR3 is CAGTDRAFF. For the CDR3, the DNA is TGTGCGGGGACTGATAGAGCTTTCTTT.

The chain couples TRBV5-1 to TRBJ1-1, with 8 bases lining up with TRBD1. From germline, CDR1 is SGHRS and CDR2 YFSETQ. J gave up 4 bases and V 1 base, and 9 bases lay outside the gene matches. The CDR3 runs 16 residues. CDR3 amino acids: CASSLRSGGMSTEAFF. CDR3 bases: TGCGCCAGCAGCTTGAGGTCAGGGGGCATGAGCACTGAAGCTTTCTTT.

The CDR3 reads CASSPRTLGANVLTF. CDR3 bases: TGTGCCAGCAGCCCCCGGACTCTTGGGGCCAACGTCCTGACTTTC. The V gene is TRBV9, the J gene TRBJ2-6; TRBD2 might be the D (5 bases). Trimming took off 4 bases at V and 3 bases at J, with 11 bases between the two ends. The length of the CDR3 is 15 residues. Germline V CDR1 and CDR2: SGDLS, YYNGEE.

The chain couples TRBV9 to TRBJ1-1; D not certain. This CDR3 comprises 14 residues. V lost 4 bases, J lost 2 bases, and 12 bases lay in between. Per germline, CDR1 SGDLS and CDR2 YYNGEE. CDR3 bases: TGTGCCAGCAGCCTCCGGTTGCACAACACTGAAGCTTTCTTT. It is translated as CASSLRLHNTEAFF.

CDR3 coding DNA: TGCGCCAGCAGCGCGCCGGGACTCCTCTCCTACGAGCAGTACTTC. It is translated as CASSAPGLLSYEQYF. The chain links TRBV10-2 to TRBJ2-7, with a weak D call TRBD2 (6 bases). Germline values: CDR1 WSHSY, CDR2 SAAADI. This CDR3 region has 15 residues. Deletions cut 6 bases from V and 0 bases from J, with 15 bases between.

The chain links TRBV21-1 to TRBJ2-7; the table gives TRBD1 as D, unverified against the DNA. TRBV21-1 is described as a pseudogene. The length of the CDR3 is 16 residues. The CDR3 region has the DNA TGTGCCAGCAGCGCACGCCGGACAGGGCTAACCTACGAGCAGTACTTC. Translated, it gives CASSARRTGLTYEQYF.

CDR3 sequence: CAWSTSGGEQYF. CDR3 nucleotide sequence: TGTGCCTGGAGCACTAGCGGAGGCGAGCAGTACTTC. The J gene is TRBJ2-7, the V gene TRBV30; 8 positions agree with TRBD2. Germline CDR1 and CDR2: GTSNPN and SVGIG (reference sequence). The junction had 4 bases not matched to a gene; V was cut back by 3 bases and J by 6 bases. The CDR3 totals 12 residues.

The rearrangement uses TRBV30 and TRBJ2-7; possible D gene TRBD2, 6 bases. Germline V gene lookup returns CDR1 GTSNPN and CDR2 SVGIG (reference sequence). The CDR3 extends over 20 amino acids. Written as DNA, the CDR3 is TGTGGCGACGGGGCCGGGGCATGCGGGATTGCACCTCCGTGCTCCTACGAGCAGTACTTC. It translates to CGDGAGACGIAPPCSYEQYF.

The chain recombines TRBV19 with TRBJ2-1; TRBD2 is a possible D gene (6 bases). V lost 4 bases and J lost 0, with 16 bases in between. The germline V gene encodes CDR1 LNHDA and CDR2 SQIVND (reference sequence). The CDR3 sequence is 17 residues long. CDR3 region: CASSRTSGSRSYNEQFF. DNA for the CDR3: TGTGCCAGTAGTAGGACATCCGGGAGCCGCTCCTACAATGAGCAGTTCTTC.

This clone turned up a few times. The chain employs TRBV5-7 and TRBJ1-5; D not certain. TRBV5-7 is designated an ORF whose function remains uncertain. V was shortened by 4 bases and J by 2 bases, with 16 bases between the two germline ends. CDR3 length: 16 residues. The CDR3 coding sequence is TGTGCCAGCAGCCCAAGTCGGTGTCGGGGCAATCAGCCCCAGCATTTT. Translating gives CASSPSRCRGNQPQHF.

The V and J genes are TRBV6-5 and TRBJ1-6; possibly TRBD1 for D (5 bases). From germline, CDR1 is MNHEY and CDR2 SVGAGI. The CDR3 spans 16 residues. V was shortened by 0 bases and J by 2 bases, with 8 bases between the two germline ends. For the CDR3, the DNA is TGTGCCAGCAGTTACTCGGGCAGGGCCTATAATTCACCCCTCCACTTT. It translates to CASSYSGRAYNSPLHF.

The chain uses TRBV6-5 and TRBJ2-5; D may be TRBD1 (5 bases). CDR3 size: 13 residues. Per germline, CDR1 MNHEY and CDR2 SVGAGI. With 8 bases removed from V and 5 bases from J, the gap between germline ends came to 15 bases. The chain's CDR3 is CASRQTLGETQYF. CDR3 bases: TGTGCCAGCCGACAGACCTTAGGGGAGACCCAGTACTTC.

The J gene is TRBJ2-3, the V gene TRBV27; TRBD2 matches 11 bases. The CDR3 runs to 16 residues. Germline values: CDR1 MNHEY, CDR2 SMNVEV (reference sequence). Trimming removed 4 bases from V and 2 bases from J; junction bases left unmatched: 5. CDR3 nucleotides: TGTGCCAGCAGTTCCTCTAGCGGGAGGTTCACAGATACGCAGTATTTT. Protein sequence: CASSSSSGRFTDTQYF.

The chain links TRBV15 to TRBJ1-1; no clear D gene. Germline loops: CDR1 LNHNV, CDR2 YYDKDF (reference sequence). The V and J ends lost 0 bases and 11 bases respectively, with 22 bases between them. The CDR3 has 16 residues. The CDR3 protein is CATSRDLGLAGSEAFF. CDR3 nucleotides: TGTGCCACCAGCAGAGATCTAGGACTAGCGGGTTCCGAGGCTTTCTTT.

The rearrangement links TRBV7-9 to TRBJ1-4; D not certain. Looked up from germline, CDR1 is SEHNR and CDR2 is FQNEAQ (reference sequence). This CDR3 has 15 amino acids. V was clipped by 1 base and J by 8 bases, with 14 bases between them. CDR3 DNA sequence: TGTGCCAGCAGCTTAGGGGCAGGTTCTGAGGAAAAACTGTTTTTT. It yields the protein CASSLGAGSEEKLFF. Looking up the rest from reference TRBV7-9 and TRBJ1-4 gives the full variable domain: DTGVSQNPRHKITKRGQNVTFRCDPISEHNRLYWYRQTLGQGPEFLTYFQNEAQLEKSRLLSDRFSAERPKGSFSTLEIQRTEQGDSAMYLCASSLGAGSEEKLFFGSGTQLSVL.

This clone turned up a few times. The V and J genes are TRBV11-1 and TRBJ1-6, with 7 bases lining up with TRBD1. CDR3 size: 15 residues. V lost 4 bases and J lost 5; bases outside the gene matches: 5. Germline V gives CDR1 SGHAT, CDR2 FQDESV (reference sequence). The CDR3 spells CASSSGTVNNSPLHF. CDR3 bases: TGTGCCAGCAGCTCTGGGACAGTAAATAATTCACCCCTCCACTTT.

The genes are TRBV9 and TRBJ1-2; D not resolved. Germline assignment: CDR1 SGDLS and CDR2 YYNGEE. This CDR3 is 14 amino acids long. Trimming left V 0 bases short and J 4 bases short, with 10 bases between. CDR3 amino acids: CASSVGMESYGYTF. CDR3 DNA: TGTGCCAGCAGCGTAGGTATGGAGAGCTATGGCTACACCTTC.

This clone was recorded a few times. The CDR3 sequence is CASSLVVAGYNEQFF. In DNA, the CDR3 is TGTGCCAGCAGCTTAGTTGTAGCGGGGTACAATGAGCAGTTCTTC. The rearrangement joins TRBV7-6 to TRBJ2-1; 8 positions match TRBD2. From germline, CDR1 is SGHVS and CDR2 FNYEAQ. After removal of 1 base from V and 4 bases from J, the junction contained 3 bases not matched to a gene. The CDR3 length is 15 residues.

This CDR3 reads CASKQGGWAFF. The DNA of the CDR3 is TGTGCCAGTAAGCAGGGGGGTTGGGCTTTCTTT. This chain links TRBV27 with TRBJ1-1, with 7 bases matching TRBD1. The V and J ends lost 9 bases and 11 bases, in that order; junction bases with no gene match: 9. This CDR3 comprises 11 residues. Germline loops: CDR1 MNHEY, CDR2 SMNVEV (reference sequence).